This TCR beta chain appears in the sequencing data of a study of regulatory T cells in long-lasting Graves disease. Building the TCR beta libraries relied on iRepertoire HTBI primers, and CDR3 regions underwent Arm-PCR. From the multiplex PCR reads, TCRdb called clonotypes with MiXCR, one entry per CDR3 protein. The table shows around 450,000 distinct CDR3 sequences, with about 22% occurring only once. This clonotype was recorded many times. Per germline, CDR1 SEHNR and CDR2 FQNEAQ (reference sequence). V gave up 1 base and J gave up 0 bases, with 3 bases separating them. The length of the CDR3 is 13 residues. Described time point: persistent/refractory GD, antithyroid drugs over 5 years with positive TRAb. Following extraction of RNA from PBMCs, that RNA was used to make the TCR library.

Here the sequenced sample was peripheral blood mononuclear cells (PBMCs), taken when the disease was refractory, from a patient treated with antithyroid drugs. This TCR was recovered from a female donor with Graves disease. The chain combines TRBV7-9 with TRBJ1-1; unclear D gene. CDR3: CASSLDMNTEAFF. CDR3 in DNA: TGTGCCAGCAGCTTAGATATGAACACTGAAGCTTTCTTT.